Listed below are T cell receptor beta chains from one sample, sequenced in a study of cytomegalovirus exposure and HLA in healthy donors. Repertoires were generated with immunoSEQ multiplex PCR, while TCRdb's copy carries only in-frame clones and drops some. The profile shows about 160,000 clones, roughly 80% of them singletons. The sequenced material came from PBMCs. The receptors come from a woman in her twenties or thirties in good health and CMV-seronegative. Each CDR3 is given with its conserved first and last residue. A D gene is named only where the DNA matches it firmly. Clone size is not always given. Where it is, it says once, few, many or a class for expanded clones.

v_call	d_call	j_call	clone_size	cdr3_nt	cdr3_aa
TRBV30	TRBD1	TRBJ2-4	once	TGTGCCTGGAGTGCCCCCGGGACAGCCGCCCTGATTCAGTACTTC	CAWSAPGTAALIQYF
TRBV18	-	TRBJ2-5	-	TGTGCCAGCTCACCAACGGCAGGGGAAGAGACCCAGTACTTC	CASSPTAGEETQYF
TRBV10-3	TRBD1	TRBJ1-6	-	TGTGCCACACAAGGACAGGGGAAGAATTCACCCCTCCACTTT	CATQGQGKNSPLHF
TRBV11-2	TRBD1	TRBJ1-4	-	TGTGCCAGCAGCTTCGGACAGGGACCCGAAAAACTGTTTTTT	CASSFGQGPEKLFF
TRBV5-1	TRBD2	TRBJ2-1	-	TGCGCCAGCAGCTTCGTTACGGGGGGGCCCGGTGAGCAGTTCTTC	CASSFVTGGPGEQFF
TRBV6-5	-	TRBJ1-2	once	TGTGCCAGCAGTGCCGGAGTGAACTATGGCTACACCTTC	CASSAGVNYGYTF
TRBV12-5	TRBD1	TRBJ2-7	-	TGTGCCACAGCCGGGACAGGGGCAGGAGAGCAGTACTTC	CATAGTGAGEQYF
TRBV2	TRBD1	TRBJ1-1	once	TGTGCCAGCAGTGGGACAGGGGACGTAGAAGCTTTCTTT	CASSGTGDVEAFF
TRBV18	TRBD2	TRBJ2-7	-	TGTGCCAGCTCACGCTTACTAGCGGGGGCCGACTCCTACGAGCAGTACTTC	CASSRLLAGADSYEQYF
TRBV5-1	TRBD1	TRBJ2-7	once	TGCGCCAGTAGCTCCGACAGGGACCAGCAGTACTTC	CASSSDRDQQYF
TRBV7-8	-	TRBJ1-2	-	TGTGCCAGCAGCCGTCGCAGGGCGCATGGCTACACCTTC	CASSRRRAHGYTF
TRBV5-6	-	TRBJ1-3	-	TGTGCCAGCAGGGTCTGGGCCGGAAACACCATATATTTT	CASRVWAGNTIYF
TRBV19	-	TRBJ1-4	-	TGTGCCAGTAGTACCGGTGGGGGCGGCGAAAAACTGTTTTTT	CASSTGGGGEKLFF
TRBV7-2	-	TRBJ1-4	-	TGTGCCAGCAGCTTAGGGAGATCTCTAAATGAAAAACTGTTTTTT	CASSLGRSLNEKLFF
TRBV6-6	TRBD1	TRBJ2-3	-	TGTGCCAGCAGCCGGGACAGGCTAGATACGCAGTATTTT	CASSRDRLDTQYF
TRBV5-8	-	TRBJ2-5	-	TGTGCCAGCAGCTCCAGGATGGGGCGGGAGACCCAGTACTTC	CASSSRMGRETQYF
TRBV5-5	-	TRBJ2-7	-	TGTGCCAGCAGCTTGACAGGGTCGACCTACGAGCAGTACTTC	CASSLTGSTYEQYF
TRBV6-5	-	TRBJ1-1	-	TGTGCCAGCAGTTACTCGAGTCAGGTCGGCGCTTTCTTT	CASSYSSQVGAFF
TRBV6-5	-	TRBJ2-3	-	TGTGCCACCGGTCCGCTGAGTTACACAGATACGCAGTATTTT	CATGPLSYTDTQYF
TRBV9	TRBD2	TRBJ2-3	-	TGTGCCAGCAGTAGAGGCGGGGGGGCCGTGGATACGCAGTATTTT	CASSRGGGAVDTQYF
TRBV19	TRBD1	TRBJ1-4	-	TGTGCCAGTAGTTCGACAGGGGGGGATGGAGCTAATGAAAAACTGTTTTTT	CASSSTGGDGANEKLFF
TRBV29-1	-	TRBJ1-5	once	TGCAGCGTGGCTGGGGAGGGCTGGCAGCCCCAGCATTTT	CSVAGEGWQPQHF
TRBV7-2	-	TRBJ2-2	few	TGTGCCAGCAGCCCCCAGGTGGTTGGCACCGGGGAGCTGTTTTTT	CASSPQVVGTGELFF
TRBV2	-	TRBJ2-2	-	TGTGCCAGCAAAGACAGTTTCCAAGGCGGGCTGTTTTTT	CASKDSFQGGLFF
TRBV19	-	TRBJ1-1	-	TGTGCCAGTAGTAAAGCCCTCAGGGCCACTGAAGCTTTCTTT	CASSKALRATEAFF
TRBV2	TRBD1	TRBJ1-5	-	TGTGCCAGCAGGGACAGGGGGTCCACTCAGCCCCAGCATTTT	CASRDRGSTQPQHF
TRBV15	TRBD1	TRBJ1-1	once	TGTGCCATCCATCCGACAGGGGGCGACACTGAAGCTTTCTTT	CAIHPTGGDTEAFF
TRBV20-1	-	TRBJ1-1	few	TGCAGTGCCGAGCGGGGTGAAGCTTTCTTT	CSAERGEAFF
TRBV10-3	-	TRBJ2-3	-	TGTGCCGCCAGGTCCCCCGCGGATACGCAGTATTTT	CAARSPADTQYF
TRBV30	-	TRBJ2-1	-	TGTGCCTGGAGGGGCCTATACAATGAGCAGTTCTTC	CAWRGLYNEQFF
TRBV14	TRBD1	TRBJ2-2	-	TGTGCCAGCAGCCAGACAGGGCGGGCCGGGGAGCTGTTTTTT	CASSQTGRAGELFF
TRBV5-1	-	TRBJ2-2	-	TGCGCCAGCAGCCCCCGGGACTCCCTCACCGGGGAGCTGTTTTTT	CASSPRDSLTGELFF
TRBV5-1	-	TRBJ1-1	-	TGCGCCAGCAGCTTGGGTGGGGGGGGTGAAGCTTTCTTT	CASSLGGGGEAFF
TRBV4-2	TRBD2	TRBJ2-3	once	TGTGCCAGCAGCCAGACTGGGACTACTAGCACAGATACGCAGTATTTT	CASSQTGTTSTDTQYF
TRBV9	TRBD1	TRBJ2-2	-	TGTGCCAGCAGCGTTCGGACAGGGGCGGGCGGGGAGCTGTTTTTT	CASSVRTGAGGELFF